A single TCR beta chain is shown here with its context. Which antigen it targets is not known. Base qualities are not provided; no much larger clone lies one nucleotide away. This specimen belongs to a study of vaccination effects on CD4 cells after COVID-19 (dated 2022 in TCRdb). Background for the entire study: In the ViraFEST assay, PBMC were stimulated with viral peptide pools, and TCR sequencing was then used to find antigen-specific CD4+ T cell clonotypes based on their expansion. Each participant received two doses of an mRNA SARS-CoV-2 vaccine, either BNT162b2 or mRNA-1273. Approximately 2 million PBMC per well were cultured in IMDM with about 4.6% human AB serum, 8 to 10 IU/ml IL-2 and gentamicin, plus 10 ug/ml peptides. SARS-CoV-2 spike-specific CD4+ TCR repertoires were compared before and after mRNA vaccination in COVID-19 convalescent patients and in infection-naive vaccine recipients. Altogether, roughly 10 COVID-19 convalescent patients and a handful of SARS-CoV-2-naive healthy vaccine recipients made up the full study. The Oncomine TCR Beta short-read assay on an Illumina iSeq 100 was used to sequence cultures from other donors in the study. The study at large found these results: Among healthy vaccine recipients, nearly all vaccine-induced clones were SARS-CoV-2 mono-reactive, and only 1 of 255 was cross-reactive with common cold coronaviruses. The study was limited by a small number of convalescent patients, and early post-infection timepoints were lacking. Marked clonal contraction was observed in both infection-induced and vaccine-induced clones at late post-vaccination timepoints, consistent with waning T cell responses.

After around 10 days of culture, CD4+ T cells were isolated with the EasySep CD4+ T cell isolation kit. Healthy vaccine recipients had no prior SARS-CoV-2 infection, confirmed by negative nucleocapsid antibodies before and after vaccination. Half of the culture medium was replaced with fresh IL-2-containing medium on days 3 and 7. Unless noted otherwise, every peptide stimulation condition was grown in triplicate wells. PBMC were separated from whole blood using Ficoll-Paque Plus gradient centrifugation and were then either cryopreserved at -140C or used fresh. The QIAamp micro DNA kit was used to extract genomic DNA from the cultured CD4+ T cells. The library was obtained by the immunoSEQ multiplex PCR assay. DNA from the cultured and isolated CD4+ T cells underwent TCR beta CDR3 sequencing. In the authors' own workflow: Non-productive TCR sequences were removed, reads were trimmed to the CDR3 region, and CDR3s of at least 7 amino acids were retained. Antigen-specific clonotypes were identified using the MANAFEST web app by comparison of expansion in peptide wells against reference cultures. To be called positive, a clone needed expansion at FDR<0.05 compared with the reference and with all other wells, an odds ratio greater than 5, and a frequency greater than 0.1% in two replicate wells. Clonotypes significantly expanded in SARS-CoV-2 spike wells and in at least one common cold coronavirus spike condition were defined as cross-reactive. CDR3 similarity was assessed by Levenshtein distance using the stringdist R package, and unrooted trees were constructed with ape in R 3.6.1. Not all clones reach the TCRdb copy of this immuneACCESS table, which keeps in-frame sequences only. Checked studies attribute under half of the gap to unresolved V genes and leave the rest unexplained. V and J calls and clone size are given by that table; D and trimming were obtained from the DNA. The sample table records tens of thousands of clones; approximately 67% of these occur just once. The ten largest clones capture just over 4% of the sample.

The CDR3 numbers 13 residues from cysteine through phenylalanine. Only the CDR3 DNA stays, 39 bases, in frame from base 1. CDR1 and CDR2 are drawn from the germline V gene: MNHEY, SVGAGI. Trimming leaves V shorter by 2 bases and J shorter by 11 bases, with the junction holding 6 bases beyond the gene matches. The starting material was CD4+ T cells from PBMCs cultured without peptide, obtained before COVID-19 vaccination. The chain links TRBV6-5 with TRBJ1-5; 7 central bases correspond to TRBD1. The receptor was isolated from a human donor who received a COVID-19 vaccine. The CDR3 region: CASSYTGDGTQHF. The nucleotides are TGTGCCAGCAGTTACACAGGGGACGGGACCCAGCATTTT.